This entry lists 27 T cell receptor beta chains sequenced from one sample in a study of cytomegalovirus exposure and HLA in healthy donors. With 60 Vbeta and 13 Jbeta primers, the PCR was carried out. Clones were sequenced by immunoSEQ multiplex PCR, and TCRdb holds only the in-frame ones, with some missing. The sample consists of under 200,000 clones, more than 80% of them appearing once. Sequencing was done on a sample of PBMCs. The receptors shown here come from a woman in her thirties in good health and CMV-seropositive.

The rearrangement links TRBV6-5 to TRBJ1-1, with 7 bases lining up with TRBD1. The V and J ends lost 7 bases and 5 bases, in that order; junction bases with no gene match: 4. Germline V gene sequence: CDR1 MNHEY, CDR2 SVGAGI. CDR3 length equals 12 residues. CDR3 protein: CASKGARTEAFF. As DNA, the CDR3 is TGTGCCAGCAAGGGGGCGAGGACTGAAGCTTTCTTT.

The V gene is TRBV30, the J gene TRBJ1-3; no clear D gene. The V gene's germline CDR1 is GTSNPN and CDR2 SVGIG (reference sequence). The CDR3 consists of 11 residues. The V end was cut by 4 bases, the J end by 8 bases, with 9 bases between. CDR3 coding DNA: TGTGCCTGGAACCCTCGGGACACCATATATTTT. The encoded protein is CAWNPRDTIYF.

CDR3 DNA: TGTGCCAGCTCCAGGCTAGCGGACACAGATACGCAGTATTTT. Translation: CASSRLADTDTQYF. J is TRBJ2-3 and V is TRBV18; 7 nucleotides align to TRBD2. V shed 6 bases and J 2 bases; nucleotides not matched to a gene: 5. The CDR3 runs 14 residues. Per the germline V gene, CDR1 is KGHSH and CDR2 is LQKENI.

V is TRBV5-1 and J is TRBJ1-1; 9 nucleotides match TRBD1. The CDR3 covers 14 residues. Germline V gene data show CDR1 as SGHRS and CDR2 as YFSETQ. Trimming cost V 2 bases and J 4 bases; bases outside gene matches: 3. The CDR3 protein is CASSFGQGSTEAFF. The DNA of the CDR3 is TGCGCCAGCAGCTTTGGACAGGGGAGCACTGAAGCTTTCTTT.

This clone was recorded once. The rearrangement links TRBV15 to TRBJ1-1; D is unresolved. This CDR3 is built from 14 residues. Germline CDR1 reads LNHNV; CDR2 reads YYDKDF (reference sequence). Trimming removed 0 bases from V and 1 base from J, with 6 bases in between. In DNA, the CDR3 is TGTGCCACCAGCAGAGATCCGTGGAACACTGAAGCTTTCTTT. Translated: CATSRDPWNTEAFF.

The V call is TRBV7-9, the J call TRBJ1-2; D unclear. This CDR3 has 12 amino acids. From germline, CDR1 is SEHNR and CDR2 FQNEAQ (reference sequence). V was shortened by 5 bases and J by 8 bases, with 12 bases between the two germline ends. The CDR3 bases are TGTGCCAGCAGCCTCGAAGTCGGGGGCTACACCTTC. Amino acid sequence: CASSLEVGGYTF.

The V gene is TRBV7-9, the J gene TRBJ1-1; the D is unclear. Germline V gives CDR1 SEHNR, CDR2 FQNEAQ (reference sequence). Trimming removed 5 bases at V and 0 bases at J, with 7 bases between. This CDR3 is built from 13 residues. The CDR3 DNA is TGTGCCAGCAGCCAAGCATTGAACACTGAAGCTTTCTTT. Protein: CASSQALNTEAFF.

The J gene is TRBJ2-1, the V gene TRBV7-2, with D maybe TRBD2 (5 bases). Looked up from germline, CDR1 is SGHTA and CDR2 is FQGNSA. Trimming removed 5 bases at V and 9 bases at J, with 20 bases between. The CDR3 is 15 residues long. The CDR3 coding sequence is TGTGCCAGCAGCCCCCCCCCGTCGAGGGCGAGTGAGCAGTTCTTC. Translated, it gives CASSPPPSRASEQFF.

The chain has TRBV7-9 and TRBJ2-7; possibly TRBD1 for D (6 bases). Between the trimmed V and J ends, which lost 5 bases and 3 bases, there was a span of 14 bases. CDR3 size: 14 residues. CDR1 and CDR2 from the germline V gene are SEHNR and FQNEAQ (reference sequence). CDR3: CASSPTGFYYEQYF. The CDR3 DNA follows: TGTGCCAGCAGCCCTACAGGGTTTTACTACGAGCAGTACTTC.

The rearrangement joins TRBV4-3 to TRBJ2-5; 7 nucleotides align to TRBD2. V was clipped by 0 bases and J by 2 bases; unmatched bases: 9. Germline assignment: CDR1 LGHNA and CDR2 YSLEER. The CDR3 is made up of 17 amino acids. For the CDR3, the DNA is TGCGCCAGCAGCCAAGACGGGTCTAGCGGATTTCAAGAGACCCAGTACTTC. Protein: CASSQDGSSGFQETQYF.

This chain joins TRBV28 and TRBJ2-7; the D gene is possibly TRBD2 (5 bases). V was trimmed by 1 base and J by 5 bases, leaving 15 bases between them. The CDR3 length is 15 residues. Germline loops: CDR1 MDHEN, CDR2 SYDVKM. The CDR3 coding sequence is TGTGCCAGCAGTTTATCAGCCGGCGAGGGTCACGAGCAGTACTTC. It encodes CASSLSAGEGHEQYF.

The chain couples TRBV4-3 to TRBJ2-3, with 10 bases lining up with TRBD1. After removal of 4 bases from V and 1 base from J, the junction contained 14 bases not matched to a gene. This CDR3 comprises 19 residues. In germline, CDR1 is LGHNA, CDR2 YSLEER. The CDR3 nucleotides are TGCGCCAGCAGCCCCGCGGCTTTTGACAGGGGGCAGGGCACAGATACGCAGTATTTT. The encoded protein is CASSPAAFDRGQGTDTQYF.

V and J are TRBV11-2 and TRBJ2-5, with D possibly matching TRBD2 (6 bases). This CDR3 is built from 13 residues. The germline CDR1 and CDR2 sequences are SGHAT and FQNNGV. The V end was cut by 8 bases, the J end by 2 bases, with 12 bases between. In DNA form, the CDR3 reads TGTGCCAGCTCAGGAGGGCTGCAAGAGACCCAGTACTTC. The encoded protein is CASSGGLQETQYF.

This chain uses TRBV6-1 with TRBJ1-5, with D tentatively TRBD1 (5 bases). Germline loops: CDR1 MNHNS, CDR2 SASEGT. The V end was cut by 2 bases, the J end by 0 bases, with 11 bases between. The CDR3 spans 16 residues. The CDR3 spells CASSEQGLGSNQPQHF. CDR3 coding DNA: TGTGCCAGCAGTGAACAGGGTCTAGGTAGCAATCAGCCCCAGCATTTT.

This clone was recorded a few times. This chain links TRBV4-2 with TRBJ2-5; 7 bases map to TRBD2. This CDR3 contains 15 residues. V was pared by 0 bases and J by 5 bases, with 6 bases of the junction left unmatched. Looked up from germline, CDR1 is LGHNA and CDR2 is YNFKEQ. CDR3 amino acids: CASSQDKQGGETQYF. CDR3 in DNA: TGTGCCAGCAGCCAAGATAAGCAGGGAGGGGAGACCCAGTACTTC.

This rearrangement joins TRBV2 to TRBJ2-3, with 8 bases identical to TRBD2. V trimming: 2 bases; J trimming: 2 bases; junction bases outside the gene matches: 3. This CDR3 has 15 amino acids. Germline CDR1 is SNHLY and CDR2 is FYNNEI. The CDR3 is CASSEIAGLTDTQYF. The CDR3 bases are TGTGCCAGCAGTGAAATAGCGGGGCTCACAGATACGCAGTATTTT.

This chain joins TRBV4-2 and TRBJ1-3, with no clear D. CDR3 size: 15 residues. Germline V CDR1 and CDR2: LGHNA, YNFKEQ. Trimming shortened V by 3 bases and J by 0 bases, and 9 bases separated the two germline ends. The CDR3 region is CASSQGRSSGNTIYF. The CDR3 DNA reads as TGTGCCAGCAGCCAGGGGAGAAGCTCTGGAAACACCATATATTTT.

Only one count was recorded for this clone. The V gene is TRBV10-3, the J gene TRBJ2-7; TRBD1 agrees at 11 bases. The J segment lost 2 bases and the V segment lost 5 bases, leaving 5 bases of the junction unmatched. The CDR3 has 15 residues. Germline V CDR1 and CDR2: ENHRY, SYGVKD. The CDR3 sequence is CAISSGQGATYEQYF. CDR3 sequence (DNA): TGTGCCATCAGTTCAGGACAGGGGGCGACCTACGAGCAGTACTTC.

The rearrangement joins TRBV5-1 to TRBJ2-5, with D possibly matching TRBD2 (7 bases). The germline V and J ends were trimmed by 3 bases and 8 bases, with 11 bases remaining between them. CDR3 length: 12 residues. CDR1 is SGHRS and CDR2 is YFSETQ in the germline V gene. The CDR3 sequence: CASSWGGGTQYF. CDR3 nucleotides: TGCGCCAGCAGCTGGGGGGGCGGAACCCAGTACTTC.

CDR3 residues: CASGLVPRSFAKNIQYF. The CDR3 DNA follows: TGTGCTAGTGGTTTGGTACCTCGGTCTTTTGCCAAAAACATTCAGTACTTC. The J gene is TRBJ2-4, the V gene TRBV12-5; no definite D call. The CDR3 runs to 17 residues. Germline lookup yields CDR1 LGHNT and CDR2 FRNRAP. Deletions cut 0 bases from V and 1 base from J, with 13 bases between.

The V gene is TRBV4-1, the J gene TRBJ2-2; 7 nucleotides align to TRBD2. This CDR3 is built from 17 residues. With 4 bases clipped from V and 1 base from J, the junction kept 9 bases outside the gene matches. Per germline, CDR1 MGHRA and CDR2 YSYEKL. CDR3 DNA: TGCGCCAGCAGCCTTATCGGAGGGAGGGGGAACACCGGGGAGCTGTTTTTT. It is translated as CASSLIGGRGNTGELFF.

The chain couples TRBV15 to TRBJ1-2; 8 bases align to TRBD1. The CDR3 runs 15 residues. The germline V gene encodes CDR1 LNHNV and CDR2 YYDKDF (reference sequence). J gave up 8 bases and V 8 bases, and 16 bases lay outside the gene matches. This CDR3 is CATGRSPQGARGYTF. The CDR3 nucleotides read TGTGCCACCGGCCGAAGTCCCCAGGGGGCGCGGGGCTACACCTTC.

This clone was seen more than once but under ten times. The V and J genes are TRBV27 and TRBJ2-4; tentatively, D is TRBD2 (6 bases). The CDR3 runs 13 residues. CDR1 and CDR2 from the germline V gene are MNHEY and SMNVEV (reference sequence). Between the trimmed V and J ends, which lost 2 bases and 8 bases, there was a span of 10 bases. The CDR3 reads CASSLVTGDIQYF. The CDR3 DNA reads TGTGCCAGCAGTTTAGTTACGGGGGACATTCAGTACTTC.

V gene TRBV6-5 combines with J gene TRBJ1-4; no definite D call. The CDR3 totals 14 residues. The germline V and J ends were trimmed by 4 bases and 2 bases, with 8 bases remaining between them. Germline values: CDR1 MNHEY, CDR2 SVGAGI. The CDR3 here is CASSLRGTNEKLFF. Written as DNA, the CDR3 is TGTGCCAGCAGTTTACGAGGGACTAATGAAAAACTGTTTTTT.

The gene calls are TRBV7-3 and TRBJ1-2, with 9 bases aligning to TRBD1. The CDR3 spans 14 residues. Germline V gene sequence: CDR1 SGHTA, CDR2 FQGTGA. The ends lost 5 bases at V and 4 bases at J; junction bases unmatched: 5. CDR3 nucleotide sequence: TGTGCCAGCAGCCCGGGACAGGGAGTCTATGGCTACACCTTC. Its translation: CASSPGQGVYGYTF.

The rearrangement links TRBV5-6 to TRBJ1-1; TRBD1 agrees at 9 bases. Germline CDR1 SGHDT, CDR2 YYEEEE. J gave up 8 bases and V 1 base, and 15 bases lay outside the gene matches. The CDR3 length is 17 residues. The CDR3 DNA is TGTGCCAGCAGCTTGTTACAGGGGGCGAGTTGGAATCGGGAAGCTTTCTTT. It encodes CASSLLQGASWNREAFF.

The CDR3 sequence: CASSPGQGYYEQYF. The CDR3 coding sequence is TGTGCCAGCAGTCCGGGACAGGGTTACTACGAGCAGTACTTC. The J gene is TRBJ2-7, the V gene TRBV27; 9 bases align to TRBD1. The V gene's germline CDR1 is MNHEY and CDR2 SMNVEV (reference sequence). The J segment lost 3 bases and the V segment lost 5 bases, leaving 5 bases of the junction unmatched. The CDR3 runs 14 residues.